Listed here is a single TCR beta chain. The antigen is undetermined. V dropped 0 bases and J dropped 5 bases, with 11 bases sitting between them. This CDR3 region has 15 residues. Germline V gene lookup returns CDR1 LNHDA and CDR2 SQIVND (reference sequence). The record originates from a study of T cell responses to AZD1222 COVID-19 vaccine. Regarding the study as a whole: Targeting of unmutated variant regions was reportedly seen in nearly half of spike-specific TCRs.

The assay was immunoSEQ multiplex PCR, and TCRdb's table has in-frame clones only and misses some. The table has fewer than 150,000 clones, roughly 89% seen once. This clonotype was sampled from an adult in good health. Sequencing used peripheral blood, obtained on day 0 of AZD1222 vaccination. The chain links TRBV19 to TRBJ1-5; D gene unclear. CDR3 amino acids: CASSIERQNHQPQHF. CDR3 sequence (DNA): TGTGCCAGTAGTATAGAGCGGCAGAACCATCAGCCCCAGCATTTT.